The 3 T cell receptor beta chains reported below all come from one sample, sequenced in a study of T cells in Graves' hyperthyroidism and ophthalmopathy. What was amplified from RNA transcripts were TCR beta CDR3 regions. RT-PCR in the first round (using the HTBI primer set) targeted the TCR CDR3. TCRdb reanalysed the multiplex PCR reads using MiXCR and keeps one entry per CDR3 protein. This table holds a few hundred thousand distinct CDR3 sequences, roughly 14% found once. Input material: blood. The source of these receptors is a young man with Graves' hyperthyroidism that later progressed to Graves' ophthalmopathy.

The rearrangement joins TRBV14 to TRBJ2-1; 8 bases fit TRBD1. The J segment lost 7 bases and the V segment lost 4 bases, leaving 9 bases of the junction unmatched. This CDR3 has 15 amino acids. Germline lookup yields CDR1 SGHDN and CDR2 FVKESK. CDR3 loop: CASSPFQGAQNEQFF. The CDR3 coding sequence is TGTGCCAGCAGCCCGTTTCAGGGGGCGCAGAATGAGCAGTTCTTC.

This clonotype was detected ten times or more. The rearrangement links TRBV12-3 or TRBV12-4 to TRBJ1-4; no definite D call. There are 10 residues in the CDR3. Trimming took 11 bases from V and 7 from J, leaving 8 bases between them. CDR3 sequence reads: CACKGEKLFF. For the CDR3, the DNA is TGTGCCTGCAAGGGTGAAAAACTGTTTTTT.

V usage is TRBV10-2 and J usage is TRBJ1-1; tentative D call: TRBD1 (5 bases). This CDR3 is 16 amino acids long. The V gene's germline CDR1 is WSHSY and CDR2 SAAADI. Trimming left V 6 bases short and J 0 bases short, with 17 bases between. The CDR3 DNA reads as TGCGCCAGCAGCCCTAGGGACGTTCTCATGAACACTGAAGCTTTCTTT. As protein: CASSPRDVLMNTEAFF.